This TCR beta chain was captured in a study of T cell responses to AZD1222 COVID-19 vaccine. Study-level findings and limits: When two AZD1222 doses had been given, Spike-specific TCR breadth and depth rose.

Worth noting for this clone: Its antigen remains unknown.

Samples with a second dose at about 4 or about 12 weeks were pooled together. Germline lookup yields CDR1 SGHTS and CDR2 YDEGEE. The CDR3 totals 13 residues. Trimming left V 9 bases short and J 9 bases short, with 21 bases between. The table came from immunoSEQ multiplex PCR; TCRdb's copy has only in-frame clones and leaves some out. The sample holds approximately 150,000 clones, roughly 85% seen once. The rearrangement uses TRBV5-8 and TRBJ2-5; no reliable D call. The TCR comes from an adult who received the AZD1222 COVID-19 vaccine. Specimen: peripheral blood, collected 28 days after the second AZD1222 dose. The CDR3 region has the DNA TGTGCCACCCTCGGGCAGGCACATGGGGCCCAGTACTTC. This gives the protein CATLGQAHGAQYF.